This TCR beta chain was identified in a study of T-cell memory formation after mild COVID-19. Findings and caveats of the study: CD4/CD8 balance characterized clones contracting day 15 to 85, and CD4+ skew characterized later expanders. Researchers found some responding clones in pre-infection memory, a sign that cross-reactive memory joined. Among clones peaking at day 37 in the second wave, SARS-CoV-2 specificity remained unconfirmed.

Constant-segment primers were used for 5'RACE, and the resulting TCR alpha and TCR beta cDNA libraries carried sample barcodes and UMIs. In TCRdb, the 5' RACE reads were re-called with MiXCR into one record per CDR3 protein. Here the sample spans a few hundred thousand distinct CDR3 sequences, 19% being singletons. This clonotype was observed a few times. Its cognate antigen is unknown. This CDR3 comprises 13 residues. Between the trimmed V and J ends, which lost 10 bases and 3 bases, there was a span of 15 bases. Germline V gives CDR1 MDHEN, CDR2 SYDVKM. This chain uses TRBV28 with TRBJ1-2, with D tentatively TRBD1 (5 bases). The sequencing sample was made of PBMCs or a T cell subset sorted from them (not recorded which). The receptor was isolated from a man aged 18 to 35 who had mild COVID-19 (a few samples of this study predate the infection). Cell type and time point are not known. The CDR3 protein is CAISSTVDYGYTF. CDR3 nucleotides: TGTGCCATCTCTTCGACAGTAGACTATGGCTACACCTTC.